The clone carrying this TCR beta chain was counted a few times. Under the authors' procedure: Using reference gene primer amplification, nucleated cell counts were estimated. Libraries were prepared by immunoSEQ multiplex PCR; TCRdb keeps only in-frame clonotypes and omits some of them. The DNA gave D and trimming, while V, J and clone size come from that table. The data hold a few hundred thousand clones, with around 86% observed a single time. The data belong to a study of blood T cell repertoires in COVID-19. The overall study: Sites in the United States, Italy and Spain provided acute and convalescent COVID-19 samples. From T cells, B-cell-depleted T cells, or PBMCs came the material, which was cDNA or gDNA.

Recovered status applied to Cohort 3 donors who had two consecutive negative PCRs. It also applied to those with clearance or with symptom resolution. CDR1 SGHDT and CDR2 YYEEEE come from the germline V gene. This CDR3 has 15 amino acids. V lost 0 bases and J lost 1, with 7 bases in between. J is TRBJ2-2 and V is TRBV5-6, with D tentatively TRBD1 (5 bases). The source of this sequence is a woman in her forties or fifties who had recovered from COVID-19. The sequencing sample was made of PBMCs or T cells enriched from blood (not recorded which). The CDR3 DNA reads as TGTGCCAGCAGCTTGGAGCAGGGGAACACCGGGGAGCTGTTTTTT. It specifies CASSLEQGNTGELFF.